Listed below are T cell receptor beta chains from one sample, sequenced in a study of T cells after yellow fever vaccination. Each CDR3 protein is one row after TCRdb ran MiXCR on the 5' RACE reads. The table shows 500,000 to 550,000 distinct CDR3 sequences, with 20% to 25% occurring only once. Sequencing was performed on PBMCs, taken about 20 days after the first yellow fever vaccination. The receptor set was obtained from a man between 18 and 35 years old who received the YFV17D yellow fever vaccine. Both conserved end residues are part of each CDR3. A D gene is named only where the DNA matches it firmly. Part of the rows lack a size; the others show once, few, many or a class for expanded clones.

>TRBJ1-1|NA|NA|TRBV11-2
CASSLPGAGTEAFF
TGTGCCAGCAGCTTACCGGGGGCCGGCACTGAAGCTTTCTTT
>TRBJ2-6|NA|few|TRBV2
CASSMAGVGANVLTF
TGTGCCAGCAGTATGGCAGGGGTCGGGGCCAACGTCCTGACTTTC
>TRBJ2-6|NA|many|TRBV10-3
CAISGTGGAGANVLTF
TGTGCCATCAGTGGAACAGGAGGGGCTGGGGCCAACGTCCTGACTTTC
>TRBJ2-5|NA|NA|TRBV21-1
CASSKGRTQYF
TGTGCCAGCAGCAAAGGACGGACCCAGTACTTC
>TRBJ1-1|NA|few|TRBV6-6
CASTARRNTEAFF
TGTGCCAGCACGGCTCGCCGGAACACTGAAGCTTTCTTT
>TRBJ1-1|NA|few|TRBV7-7
CASSLWAGAFNTEAFF
TGTGCTAGCAGCTTATGGGCAGGGGCCTTTAACACTGAAGCTTTCTTT
>TRBJ2-3|NA|many|TRBV4-1
CASSQVNLVSTDTQYF
TGCGCCAGCAGCCAAGTCAACCTAGTGAGCACAGATACGCAGTATTTT
>TRBJ2-5|TRBD2|NA|TRBV7-9
CASSPRLAEQETQYF
TGTGCCAGCAGCCCTAGACTAGCGGAGCAAGAGACCCAGTACTTC
>TRBJ1-1|NA|few|TRBV29-1
CSVRDEAFF
TGCAGCGTACGTGATGAAGCTTTCTTT
>TRBJ2-1|NA|few|TRBV5-1
CASSLGSTVNNEQFF
TGCGCCAGCAGCTTAGGATCGACAGTAAACAATGAGCAGTTCTTC
>TRBJ2-7|NA|NA|TRBV21-1
CASSRTGASYEQYF
TGTGCCAGCAGCCGGACAGGGGCGTCCTACGAGCAGTACTTC
>TRBJ2-3|NA|NA|TRBV4-1
CASSQDLGGSSSYMTQYF
TGCGCCAGCAGCCAAGATTTGGGGGGCTCCTCGTCCTACATGACGCAGTATTTT
>TRBJ2-5|NA|few|TRBV5-1
CASNPRGSQETQYF
TGCGCCAGCAACCCCAGGGGCTCCCAAGAGACCCAGTACTTC
>TRBJ2-3|NA|NA|TRBV20-1
CSARDRTDTQYF
TGCAGTGCTAGAGATCGGACAGATACGCAGTATTTT
>TRBJ1-1|NA|NA|TRBV7-8
CASSRGWNTEAFF
TGTGCCAGCAGCCGCGGATGGAACACTGAAGCTTTCTTT
>TRBJ2-7|TRBD1|few|TRBV7-8
CASSLALTGQLFYEQYF
TGTGCCAGCAGCTTAGCCCTAACGGGACAGCTTTTCTACGAGCAGTACTTC
>TRBJ2-1|NA|few|TRBV20-1
CSAEGNYNEQFF
TGCAGTGCGGAAGGGAACTACAATGAGCAGTTCTTC
>TRBJ2-1|TRBD2|NA|TRBV7-8
CASSGNSGGARNEQFF
TGTGCCAGCAGCGGGAATAGCGGGGGGGCCCGGAATGAGCAGTTCTTC
>TRBJ2-7|NA|few|TRBV2
CASSGQEGYEQYF
TGTGCCAGCAGTGGACAGGAAGGCTACGAGCAGTACTTC
>TRBJ1-1|NA|NA|TRBV13
CASSLLVRGITEAFF
TGTGCCAGCAGCTTATTAGTTCGAGGAATCACTGAAGCTTTCTTT
>TRBJ1-5|TRBD1|many|TRBV7-8
CASSPGTGANQPQHF
TGTGCCAGCAGCCCAGGGACAGGGGCCAATCAGCCCCAGCATTTT
>TRBJ2-7|NA|NA|TRBV6-2/TRBV6-3
CASHRQLDAYEQYF
TGTGCCAGTCACCGACAGTTGGACGCCTACGAGCAGTACTTC
>TRBJ2-5|TRBD1|few|TRBV4-1
CASSRGQGGVFETQYF
TGCGCCAGCAGCCGCGGACAGGGGGGAGTTTTCGAGACCCAGTACTTC
>TRBJ1-1|NA|few|TRBV11-2
CASSLVLMDTEEAFF
TGTGCCAGCAGCTTAGTTCTAATGGACACGGAAGAAGCTTTCTTT
>TRBJ1-3|NA|NA|TRBV7-9
CANLVGTWTGNTIYF
TGTGCCAACCTGGTGGGGACTTGGACTGGAAACACCATATATTTT
>TRBJ1-6|NA|NA|TRBV3-1
CASSQDLWSPLHF
TGTGCCAGCAGCCAAGATCTTTGGTCACCCCTCCACTTT
>TRBJ2-1|TRBD2|NA|TRBV9
CASSVSLAGGEQFF
TGTGCCAGCAGCGTAAGTCTAGCGGGGGGCGAGCAGTTCTTC
>TRBJ2-3|TRBD2|NA|TRBV9
CASSPQAGGPGDTQYF
TGTGCCAGCAGCCCCCAGGCGGGGGGGCCTGGAGATACGCAGTATTTT
>TRBJ1-2|TRBD1|few|TRBV3-1
CASSHADRGSYGYTF
TGTGCCAGCAGCCACGCGGACAGGGGATCCTATGGCTACACCTTC
>TRBJ1-2|NA|many|TRBV6-1
CASRLITAVYGYTF
TGTGCCAGCCGCCTCATTACAGCAGTCTATGGCTACACCTTC
>TRBJ2-3|NA|few|TRBV11-2
CASSLDQVGRSF
TGTGCCAGCAGCTTAGATCAGGTGGGCCGGTCTTTT
>TRBJ1-1|TRBD1|many|TRBV6-2/TRBV6-3
CASSYDLTGEATEAFF
TGTGCCAGCAGTTACGACCTGACAGGGGAGGCCACTGAAGCTTTCTTT
>TRBJ1-2|NA|few|TRBV9
CASSVDSAYGYTF
TGTGCCAGCAGCGTAGATAGCGCCTATGGCTACACCTTC
>TRBJ2-3|NA|few|TRBV6-2/TRBV6-3
CASSRPWSTDTQYF
TGTGCCAGCAGCCGCCCGTGGAGCACAGATACGCAGTATTTT
>TRBJ1-1|NA|NA|TRBV30
CAWSRDRNTEAFF
TGTGCCTGGAGTCGTGACAGGAACACTGAAGCTTTCTTT
>TRBJ2-3|NA|NA|TRBV6-1
CASRIRDSATDTQYF
TGTGCCAGCAGGATCAGGGACTCAGCCACAGATACGCAGTATTTT
>TRBJ1-6|TRBD1|NA|TRBV12-3/TRBV12-4
CASSPQLTGSGSPLHF
TGTGCCAGCAGTCCTCAATTGACAGGGTCGGGTTCACCCCTCCACTTT
>TRBJ2-5|NA|NA|TRBV5-1
CASSLLGPQETQYF
TGCGCCAGCAGCTTGTTAGGTCCACAAGAGACCCAGTACTTC
>TRBJ2-5|NA|once|TRBV27
CASSANPGTGGTQYF
TGTGCCAGCAGCGCCAATCCCGGGACTGGGGGGACCCAGTACTTC
>TRBJ2-2|NA|NA|TRBV6-5
CASSYSSPGELFF
TGTGCCAGCAGTTACTCGTCCCCGGGGGAGCTGTTTTTT
>TRBJ1-3|NA|few|TRBV15
CATSRGKISGNTIYF
TGTGCCACCAGCAGAGGCAAGATCTCTGGAAACACCATATATTTT
>TRBJ1-3|NA|NA|TRBV9
CASSLLTEAGNTIYF
TGTGCCAGCAGCCTATTGACAGAAGCTGGAAACACCATATATTTT
>TRBJ2-3|NA|NA|TRBV7-9
CASSLTVGRTDTQYF
TGTGCCAGCAGCTTAACAGTGGGGAGGACAGATACGCAGTATTTT
>TRBJ1-3|NA|NA|TRBV7-2
CASSLGTATSGNTIYF
TGTGCCAGCAGCTTAGGGACAGCGACCTCTGGAAACACCATATATTTT